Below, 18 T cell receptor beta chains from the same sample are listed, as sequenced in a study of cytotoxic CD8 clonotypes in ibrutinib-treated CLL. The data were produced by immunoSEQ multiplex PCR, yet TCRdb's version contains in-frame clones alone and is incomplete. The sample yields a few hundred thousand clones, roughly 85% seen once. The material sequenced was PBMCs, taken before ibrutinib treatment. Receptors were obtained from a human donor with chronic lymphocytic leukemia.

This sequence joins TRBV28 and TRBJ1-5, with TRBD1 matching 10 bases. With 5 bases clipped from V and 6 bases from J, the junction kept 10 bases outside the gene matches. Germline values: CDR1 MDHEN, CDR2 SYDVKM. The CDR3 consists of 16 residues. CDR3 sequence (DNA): TGTGCCAGCAGTGGACGACAGGGGGCGGCGGCTCAGCCCCAGCATTTT. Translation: CASSGRQGAAAQPQHF.

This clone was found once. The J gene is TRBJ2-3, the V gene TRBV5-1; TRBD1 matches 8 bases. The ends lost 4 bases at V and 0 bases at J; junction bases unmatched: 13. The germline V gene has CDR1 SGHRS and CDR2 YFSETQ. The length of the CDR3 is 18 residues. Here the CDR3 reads CASSQVISGGPSTDTQYF. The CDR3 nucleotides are TGCGCCAGCAGCCAAGTGATCTCAGGGGGCCCTAGCACAGATACGCAGTATTTT. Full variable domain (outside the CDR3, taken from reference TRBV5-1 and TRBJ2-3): KAGVTQTPRYLIKTRGQQVTLSCSPISGHRSVSWYQQTPGQGLQFLFEYFSETQRNKGNFPGRFSGRQFSNSRSEMNVSTLELGDSALYLCASSQVISGGPSTDTQYFGPGTRLTVL.

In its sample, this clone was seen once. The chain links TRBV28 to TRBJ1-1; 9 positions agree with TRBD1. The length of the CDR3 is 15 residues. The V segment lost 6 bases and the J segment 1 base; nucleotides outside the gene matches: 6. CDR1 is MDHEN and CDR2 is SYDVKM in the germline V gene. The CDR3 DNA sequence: TGTGCCAGCAGATCCTGGGGACAGGGGAACACTGAAGCTTTCTTT. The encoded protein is CASRSWGQGNTEAFF.

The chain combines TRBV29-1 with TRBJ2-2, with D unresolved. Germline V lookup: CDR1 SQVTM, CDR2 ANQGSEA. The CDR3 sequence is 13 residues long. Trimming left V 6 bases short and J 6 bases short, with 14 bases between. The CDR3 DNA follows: TGCAGCGTAGAATCAAGTACCCCCGGGGAGCTGTTTTTT. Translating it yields CSVESSTPGELFF.

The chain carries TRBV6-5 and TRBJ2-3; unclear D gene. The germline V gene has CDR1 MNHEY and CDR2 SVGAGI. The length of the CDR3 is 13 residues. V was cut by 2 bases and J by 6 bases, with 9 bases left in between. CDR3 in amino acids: CASSYTRVDTQYF. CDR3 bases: TGTGCCAGCAGTTACACAAGGGTTGATACGCAGTATTTT.

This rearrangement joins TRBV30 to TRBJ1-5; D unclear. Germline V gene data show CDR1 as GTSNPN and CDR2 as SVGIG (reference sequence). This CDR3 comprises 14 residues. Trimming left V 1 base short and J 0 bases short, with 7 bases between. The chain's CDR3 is CAWSGVNSNQPQHF. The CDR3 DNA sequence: TGTGCCTGGAGTGGCGTGAATAGCAATCAGCCCCAGCATTTT.

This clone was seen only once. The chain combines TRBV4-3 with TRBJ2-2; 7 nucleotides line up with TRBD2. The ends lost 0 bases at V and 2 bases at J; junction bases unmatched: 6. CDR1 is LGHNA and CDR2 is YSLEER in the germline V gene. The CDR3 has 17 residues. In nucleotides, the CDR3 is TGCGCCAGCAGCCAAGATCTTCCTAGCGGTAACACCGGGGAGCTGTTTTTT. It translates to CASSQDLPSGNTGELFF.

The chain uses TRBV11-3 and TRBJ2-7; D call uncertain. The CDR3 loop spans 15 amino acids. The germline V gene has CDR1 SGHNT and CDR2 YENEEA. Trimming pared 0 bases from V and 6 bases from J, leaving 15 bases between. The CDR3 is CASSLDSASLSEQYF. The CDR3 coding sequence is TGTGCCAGCAGCTTAGATAGTGCCAGCCTTAGCGAGCAGTACTTC. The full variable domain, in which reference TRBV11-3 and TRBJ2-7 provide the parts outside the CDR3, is EAGVVQSPRYKIIEKKQPVAFWCNPISGHNTLYWYLQNLGQGPELLIRYENEEAVDDSQLPKDRFSAERLKGVDSTLKIQPAELGDSAVYLCASSLDSASLSEQYFGPGTRLTVT.

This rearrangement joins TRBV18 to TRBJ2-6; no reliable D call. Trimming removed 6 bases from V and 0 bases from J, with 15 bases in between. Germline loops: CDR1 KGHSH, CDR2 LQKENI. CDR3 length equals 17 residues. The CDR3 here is CASSLTVISSGANVLTF. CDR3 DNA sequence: TGTGCCAGCTCGCTAACAGTTATAAGCTCTGGGGCCAACGTCCTGACTTTC.

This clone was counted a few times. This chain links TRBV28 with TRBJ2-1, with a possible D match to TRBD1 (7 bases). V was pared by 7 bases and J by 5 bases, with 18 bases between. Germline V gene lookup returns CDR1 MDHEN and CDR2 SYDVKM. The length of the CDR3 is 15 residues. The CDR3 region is CASIKGGTADNEQFF. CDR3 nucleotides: TGTGCCAGCATCAAAGGCGGGACAGCTGACAATGAGCAGTTCTTC.

The CDR3 protein is CASWDRRRTYGYTF. DNA of the CDR3: TGTGCCAGCTGGGACCGTCGGCGGACCTATGGCTACACCTTC. The J gene is TRBJ1-2, the V gene TRBV27, with a possible D match to TRBD1 (5 bases). The germline V gene encodes CDR1 MNHEY and CDR2 SMNVEV (reference sequence). There are 14 residues in the CDR3. V was pared by 8 bases and J by 4 bases, with 17 bases between.

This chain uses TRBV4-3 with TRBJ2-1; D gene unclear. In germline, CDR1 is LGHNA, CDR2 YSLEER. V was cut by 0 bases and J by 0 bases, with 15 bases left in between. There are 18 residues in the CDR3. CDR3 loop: CASSQELEPASSYNEQFF. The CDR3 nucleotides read TGCGCCAGCAGCCAAGAGTTGGAGCCGGCTAGCTCCTACAATGAGCAGTTCTTC.

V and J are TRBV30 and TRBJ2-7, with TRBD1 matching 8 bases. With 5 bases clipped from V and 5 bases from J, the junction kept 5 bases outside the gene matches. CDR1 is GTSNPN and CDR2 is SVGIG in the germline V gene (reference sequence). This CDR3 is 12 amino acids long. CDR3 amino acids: CAWGDRRDEQYF. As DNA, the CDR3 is TGTGCCTGGGGGGACAGGCGGGACGAGCAGTACTTC. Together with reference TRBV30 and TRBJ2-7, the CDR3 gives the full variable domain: SQTIHQWPATLVQPVGSPLSLECTVEGTSNPNLYWYRQAAGRGLQLLFYSVGIGQISSEVPQNLSASRPQDRQFILSSKKLLLSDSGFYLCAWGDRRDEQYFGPGTRLTVT.

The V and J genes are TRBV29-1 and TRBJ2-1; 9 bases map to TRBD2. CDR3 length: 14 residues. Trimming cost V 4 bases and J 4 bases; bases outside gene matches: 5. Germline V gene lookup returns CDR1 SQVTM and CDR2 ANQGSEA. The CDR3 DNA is TGCAGCGTTGCGAGGACTAGCGTTTACAATGAGCAGTTCTTC. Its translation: CSVARTSVYNEQFF.

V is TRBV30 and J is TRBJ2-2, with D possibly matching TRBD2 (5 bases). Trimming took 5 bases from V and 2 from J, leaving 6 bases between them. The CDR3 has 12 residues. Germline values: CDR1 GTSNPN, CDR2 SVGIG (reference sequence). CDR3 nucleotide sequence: TGTGCCTGGGGACTCAACACCGGGGAGCTGTTTTTT. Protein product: CAWGLNTGELFF.

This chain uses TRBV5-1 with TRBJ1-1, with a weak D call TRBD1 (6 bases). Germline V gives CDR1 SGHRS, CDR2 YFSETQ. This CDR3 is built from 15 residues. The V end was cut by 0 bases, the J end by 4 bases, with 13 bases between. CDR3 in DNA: TGCGCCAGCAGCTTGGGGGGGCCCCTCGGCACTGAAGCTTTCTTT. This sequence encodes CASSLGGPLGTEAFF.

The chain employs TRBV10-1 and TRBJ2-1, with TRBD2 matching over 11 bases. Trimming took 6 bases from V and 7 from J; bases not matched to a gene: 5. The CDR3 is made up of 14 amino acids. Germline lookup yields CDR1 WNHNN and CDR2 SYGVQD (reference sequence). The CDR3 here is CASSTSGRDNEQFF. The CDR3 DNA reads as TGCGCCAGCAGCACTAGCGGGAGAGATAATGAGCAGTTCTTC.

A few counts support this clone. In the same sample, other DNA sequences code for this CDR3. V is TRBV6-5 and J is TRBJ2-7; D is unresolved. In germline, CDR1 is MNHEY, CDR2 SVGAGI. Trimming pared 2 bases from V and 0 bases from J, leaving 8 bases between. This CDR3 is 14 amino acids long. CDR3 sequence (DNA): TGTGCCAGCAGTTACGCGGCAGACTCCTACGAGCAGTACTTC. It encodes CASSYAADSYEQYF.